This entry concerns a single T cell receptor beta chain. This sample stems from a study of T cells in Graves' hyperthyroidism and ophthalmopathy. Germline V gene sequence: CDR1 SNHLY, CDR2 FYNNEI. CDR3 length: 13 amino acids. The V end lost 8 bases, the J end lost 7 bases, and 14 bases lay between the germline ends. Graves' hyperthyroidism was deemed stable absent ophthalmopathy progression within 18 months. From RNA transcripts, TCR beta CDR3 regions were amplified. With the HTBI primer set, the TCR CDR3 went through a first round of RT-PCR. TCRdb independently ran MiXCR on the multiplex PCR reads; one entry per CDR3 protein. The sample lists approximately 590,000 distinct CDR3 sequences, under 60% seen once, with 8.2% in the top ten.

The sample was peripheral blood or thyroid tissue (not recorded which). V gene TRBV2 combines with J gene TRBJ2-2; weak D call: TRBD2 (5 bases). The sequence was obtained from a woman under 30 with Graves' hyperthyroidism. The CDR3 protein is CASWSGSDGELFF. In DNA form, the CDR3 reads TGTGCCAGCTGGTCGGGATCGGACGGGGAGCTGTTTTTT.